One sample yielded the 26 T cell receptor beta chains listed below, sequenced in a study of healthy donors' naive CD4 and CD8 T cells. Starting from 450 to 550 ng of total RNA, TCR libraries were made with linear amplification. MiXCR was run by TCRdb on the reads, yielding one entry per CDR3 protein. This sample yields 200,000 or so distinct CDR3 sequences, of which about 74% are seen a single time; about 2.3% belongs to the top ten. The sequenced sample consisted of naive CD4+ and CD8+ T cells sorted from blood, pooled from several donors. Receptors were obtained from a pool of human donors in good health; the sample pools cells from several healthy donors.

This chain uses TRBV29-1 with TRBJ1-5; D unresolved. The germline CDR1 and CDR2 sequences are SQVTM and ANQGSEA. This CDR3 has 13 residues. The V end lost 4 bases, the J end lost 0 bases, and 7 bases lay between the germline ends. CDR3 loop: CSVGGNSNQPQHF. In DNA form, the CDR3 reads TGCAGCGTTGGAGGGAATAGCAATCAGCCCCAGCATTTT.

This chain uses TRBV5-4 with TRBJ2-7; TRBD1 agrees at 8 bases. CDR1 is SGHNT and CDR2 is YYREEE in the germline V gene (reference sequence). V lost 3 bases and J lost 7; bases outside the gene matches: 6. This CDR3 is built from 13 residues. The CDR3 sequence: CASSWTGTQEQYF. The CDR3 coding sequence is TGTGCCAGCAGCTGGACAGGGACTCAGGAGCAGTACTTC. Using reference TRBV5-4 and TRBJ2-7 for the parts outside the CDR3, the full variable domain is ETGVTQSPTHLIKTRGQQVTLRCSSQSGHNTVSWYQQALGQGPQFIFQYYREEENGRGNFPPRFSGLQFPNYSSELNVNALELDDSALYLCASSWTGTQEQYFGPGTRLTVT.

V usage is TRBV29-1 and J usage is TRBJ2-7; TRBD1 aligns across 8 bases. J lost 5 bases, V lost 6 bases, and 9 bases had no gene match. Per the germline V gene, CDR1 is SQVTM and CDR2 is ANQGSEA. This CDR3 has 13 residues. The CDR3 is CSVDLGQAHEQYF. In DNA, the CDR3 is TGCAGCGTGGACCTGGGACAGGCCCACGAGCAGTACTTC.

The chain uses TRBV30 and TRBJ1-6; D is undetermined. Deletions cut 0 bases from V and 7 bases from J, with 13 bases between. The CDR3 loop spans 15 amino acids. Germline lookup yields CDR1 GTSNPN and CDR2 SVGIG (reference sequence). DNA for the CDR3: TGTGCCTGGAGTGTACGGACCAGTTGGAATTCACCCCTCCACTTT. Protein product: CAWSVRTSWNSPLHF.

The gene calls are TRBV30 and TRBJ1-3; D not certain. The CDR3 is 15 residues long. The germline V gene has CDR1 GTSNPN and CDR2 SVGIG (reference sequence). V was clipped by 2 bases and J by 2 bases, with 13 bases between them. The CDR3 coding sequence is TGTGCCTGGAGTAGCGGTACGGGGACTGGAAACACCATATATTTT. Protein sequence: CAWSSGTGTGNTIYF.

The CDR3 nucleotides read TGTGCCACCAGCAGATGGCAGGGCGCCAACTATGGCTACACCTTC. It codes for CATSRWQGANYGYTF. The chain is built from TRBV15 and TRBJ1-2; D perhaps matches TRBD1 (5 bases). CDR1 LNHNV and CDR2 YYDKDF come from the germline V gene (reference sequence). The CDR3 extends over 15 amino acids. V was clipped by 2 bases and J by 2 bases, with 12 bases between them.

The chain has TRBV20-1 and TRBJ2-7; TRBD1 might be the D (6 bases). Trimming pared 6 bases from V and 5 bases from J, leaving 20 bases between. From germline, CDR1 is DFQATT and CDR2 SNEGSKA (reference sequence). The CDR3 is 14 amino acids. The DNA of the CDR3 is TGCAGTGCAAAAGGACAGTTCGCGTTCCACGAGCAGTACTTC. This sequence encodes CSAKGQFAFHEQYF.

The chain joins TRBV19 to TRBJ2-1, with TRBD2 matching 9 bases. Germline assignment: CDR1 LNHDA and CDR2 SQIVND (reference sequence). Trimming cost V 7 bases and J 2 bases; bases outside gene matches: 0. This CDR3 has 13 amino acids. The CDR3, as DNA: TGTGCCAGTACTAGCGGGACCTACAATGAGCAGTTCTTC. Amino acid sequence: CASTSGTYNEQFF.

The chain links TRBV12-3 or TRBV12-4 to TRBJ1-1; D not certain. This CDR3 is 15 amino acids long. Trimming pared 4 bases from V and 1 base from J, leaving 13 bases between. This CDR3 reads CASSSEAGANTEAFF. The CDR3 nucleotides read TGTGCCAGCAGTTCGGAAGCCGGAGCGAACACTGAAGCTTTCTTT.

This clonotype was detected once. This chain links TRBV5-6 with TRBJ2-1; D is unclear. CDR1 and CDR2 from the germline V gene are SGHDT and YYEEEE. V was shortened by 1 base and J by 3 bases, with 11 bases between the two germline ends. The CDR3 runs to 15 residues. The CDR3 protein is CASSLSRSNYNEQFF. Here the CDR3 DNA reads TGTGCCAGCAGCTTGAGTAGGAGTAACTACAATGAGCAGTTCTTC.

The gene calls are TRBV29-1 and TRBJ1-1; 9 nucleotides line up with TRBD1. Losses at the gene ends were 5 bases for V and 3 bases for J; bases not matched to a gene: 1. The CDR3 is 12 residues long. Germline CDR1 and CDR2: SQVTM and ANQGSEA. CDR3 DNA: TGCAGCGTTAGGACAGGGGACACTGAAGCTTTCTTT. Protein sequence: CSVRTGDTEAFF.

V gene TRBV27 combines with J gene TRBJ2-7, with unresolved D. Trimming removed 1 base from V and 4 bases from J, with 11 bases in between. CDR1 is MNHEY and CDR2 is SMNVEV in the germline V gene (reference sequence). The CDR3 loop spans 14 amino acids. The CDR3 nucleotides read TGTGCCAGCAGTTTATATCCGCGCGTGTACGAGCAGTACTTC. Protein: CASSLYPRVYEQYF.

The V and J genes are TRBV29-1 and TRBJ2-1; 7 positions agree with TRBD2. CDR1 SQVTM and CDR2 ANQGSEA come from the germline V gene. J gave up 4 bases and V 3 bases, and 3 bases lay outside the gene matches. The CDR3 sequence is 13 residues long. This CDR3 reads CSVELADYNEQFF. The CDR3 DNA reads TGCAGCGTTGAGCTAGCGGATTACAATGAGCAGTTCTTC.

The chain carries TRBV29-1 and TRBJ1-5; 8 bases align to TRBD1. With V trimmed by 6 bases and J by 2 bases, 6 bases remained unmatched. Germline values: CDR1 SQVTM, CDR2 ANQGSEA. This CDR3 is 14 amino acids long. The CDR3 region has the DNA TGCAGCGTATCAGGGGGCGATGGCAATCAGCCCCAGCATTTT. Translation: CSVSGGDGNQPQHF.

The V call is TRBV11-2, the J call TRBJ2-5; D might be TRBD2 (7 bases). CDR3 length: 15 residues. V was clipped by 5 bases and J by 4 bases, with 17 bases between them. Germline-derived CDR1 and CDR2 are SGHAT and FQNNGV. CDR3 nucleotides: TGTGCCAGCAGCCGAATGAGGGGAGGGGGAGAGACCCAGTACTTC. It encodes CASSRMRGGGETQYF.

The chain joins TRBV15 to TRBJ2-1; TRBD1 aligns across 8 bases. Germline V lookup: CDR1 LNHNV, CDR2 YYDKDF (reference sequence). V lost 5 bases and J lost 0; bases outside the gene matches: 6. CDR3 size: 16 residues. The CDR3 sequence is CATSGWGTGSYNEQFF. CDR3 DNA: TGTGCCACCAGCGGATGGGGGACAGGCTCCTACAATGAGCAGTTCTTC.

The rearrangement uses TRBV6-2 or TRBV6-3 and TRBJ2-1; D call uncertain. Germline CDR1 and CDR2: MNHEY and SVGEGT. The CDR3 length is 12 residues. V lost 6 bases to trimming and J lost 10 bases, with 13 bases between them. DNA for the CDR3: TGTGCCAGCAGAGCCTCGGGTATGGAGCAGTTCTTC. Its translation: CASRASGMEQFF.

This clonotype was found a few times. This rearrangement joins TRBV6-5 to TRBJ1-2, with D tentatively TRBD1 (5 bases). The length of the CDR3 is 13 residues. Germline V gene lookup returns CDR1 MNHEY and CDR2 SVGAGI. The germline V and J ends were trimmed by 7 bases and 5 bases, with 14 bases remaining between them. CDR3 sequence reads: CASKTGTYYGYTF. DNA for the CDR3: TGTGCCAGCAAAACCGGGACTTATTATGGCTACACCTTC.

J is TRBJ2-5 and V is TRBV30; tentative D call: TRBD2 (5 bases). Trimming pared 3 bases from V and 2 bases from J, leaving 13 bases between. This CDR3 comprises 14 residues. Germline V gene sequence: CDR1 GTSNPN, CDR2 SVGIG (reference sequence). The CDR3 here is CAWRPAGSQETQYF. The CDR3 bases are TGTGCCTGGAGGCCTGCGGGTTCACAAGAGACCCAGTACTTC.

This chain uses TRBV6-5 with TRBJ1-2, with D possibly matching TRBD1 (5 bases). V lost 0 bases, J lost 8 bases, and 10 bases lay in between. Germline V gene data show CDR1 as MNHEY and CDR2 as SVGAGI. The CDR3 is 13 amino acids. The CDR3 protein is CASSYSTQGGYTF. The CDR3, as DNA: TGTGCCAGCAGTTACTCCACGCAGGGAGGCTACACCTTC.

The chain combines TRBV4-2 with TRBJ2-5, with 16 bases identical to TRBD2. The CDR3 length is 21 residues. CDR1 is LGHNA and CDR2 is YNFKEQ in the germline V gene. V trimming: 3 bases; J trimming: 0 bases; junction bases outside the gene matches: 13. The CDR3 reads CASSHRRPGTSGRADQETQYF. As DNA, the CDR3 is TGTGCCAGCAGCCACCGTCGGCCTGGGACTAGCGGGAGGGCCGACCAAGAGACCCAGTACTTC.

This rearrangement joins TRBV10-3 to TRBJ2-3; D uncertain. Trimming shortened V by 0 bases and J by 6 bases, and 7 bases separated the two germline ends. The CDR3 is 13 amino acids. Germline CDR1 and CDR2: ENHRY and SYGVKD. The CDR3 here is CAISESTGDTQYF. CDR3 DNA sequence: TGTGCCATCAGTGAGTCGACGGGCGATACGCAGTATTTT.

This clonotype was detected only once. This chain joins TRBV30 and TRBJ2-1; the D is unclear. Germline values: CDR1 GTSNPN, CDR2 SVGIG (reference sequence). The CDR3 totals 15 residues. Trimming took 2 bases from V and 0 from J, leaving 11 bases between them. This CDR3 is CAWSLDPSSYNEQFF. CDR3 nucleotide sequence: TGTGCCTGGAGTCTGGATCCCAGCTCCTACAATGAGCAGTTCTTC.

The chain couples TRBV29-1 to TRBJ1-2, with 9 bases aligning to TRBD1. The CDR3 loop spans 14 amino acids. The germline V gene encodes CDR1 SQVTM and CDR2 ANQGSEA. V lost 8 bases, J lost 5 bases, and 12 bases stayed unmatched. Here the CDR3 reads CSTRTGGEGYGYTF. Here the CDR3 DNA reads TGCAGCACCAGAACAGGGGGCGAGGGTTATGGCTACACCTTC.

The chain combines TRBV5-4 with TRBJ2-5, with D maybe TRBD2 (5 bases). V was shortened by 1 base and J by 2 bases, with 12 bases between the two germline ends. This CDR3 is 15 amino acids long. CDR1 SGHNT and CDR2 YYREEE come from the germline V gene (reference sequence). CDR3 residues: CASSLNGGGQETQYF. The DNA for the CDR3 is TGTGCCAGCAGCTTGAACGGCGGAGGACAAGAGACCCAGTACTTC.

The chain carries TRBV29-1 and TRBJ1-1; D unclear. This CDR3 has 11 amino acids. Germline V lookup: CDR1 SQVTM, CDR2 ANQGSEA. V lost 7 bases and J lost 5, with 11 bases in between. The CDR3 loop reads CSGERETEAFF. CDR3 in DNA: TGCAGCGGAGAGAGGGAGACTGAAGCTTTCTTT.